In its sample, the clone carrying this T cell receptor beta chain was seen a few times. Its antigen is unknown. The data are from a study of T-cell memory formation after mild COVID-19. Study overall: TCR clusters were mostly donor specific.

V lost 7 bases to trimming and J lost 1 base, with 12 bases between them. CDR1 is SGHTA and CDR2 is FQGNSA in the germline V gene. The CDR3 sequence is 14 residues long. Findings and caveats of the study: Shrinking CD4+ clones resided mostly in CM and EM, and CD8+ ones in EMRA. Cross-reactive memory appears to have joined, as suggested by some responding clones showing up in pre-infection memory.

Sample barcodes and UMIs were carried by the TCR alpha and TCR beta cDNA libraries that 5'RACE generated with constant-segment primers. Using its own MiXCR run on the 5' RACE reads, TCRdb lists one record per CDR3 protein. The sample includes around 340,000 distinct CDR3 sequences, about 13% seen only once; the top ten take 22%. This clonotype was obtained from a man between 18 and 29 years old who had mild COVID-19 (a few samples of this study predate the infection). Cell type and time point are not known. The sequencing sample was made of PBMCs or a T cell subset sorted from them (not recorded which). This chain connects TRBV7-2 to TRBJ2-3; D gene ambiguous. CDR3 residues: CASKWHEGTDTQYF. Written as DNA, the CDR3 is TGTGCCAGCAAATGGCATGAGGGCACAGATACGCAGTATTTT.